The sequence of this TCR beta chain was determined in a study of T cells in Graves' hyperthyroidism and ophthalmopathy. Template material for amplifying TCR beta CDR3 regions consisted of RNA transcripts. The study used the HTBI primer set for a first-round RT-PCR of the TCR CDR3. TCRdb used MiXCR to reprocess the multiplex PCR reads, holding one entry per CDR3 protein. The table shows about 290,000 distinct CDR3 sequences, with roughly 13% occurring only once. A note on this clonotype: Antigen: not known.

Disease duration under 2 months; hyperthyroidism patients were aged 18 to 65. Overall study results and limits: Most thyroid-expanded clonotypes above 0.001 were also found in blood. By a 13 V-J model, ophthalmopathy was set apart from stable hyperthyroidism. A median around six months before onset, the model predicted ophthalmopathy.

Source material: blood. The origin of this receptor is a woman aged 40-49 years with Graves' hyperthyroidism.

The CDR3 here is CASSGPRLSNQPQHF. The CDR3 coding sequence is TGTGCCAGCAGTGGCCCTCGATTGAGCAATCAGCCCCAGCATTTT. The V call is TRBV6-1, the J call TRBJ1-5, with D hard to call. The V gene's germline CDR1 is MNHNS and CDR2 SASEGT. The CDR3 contains 15 residues. V gave up 4 bases and J gave up 1 base, with 11 bases separating them.